This T cell receptor beta chain was identified in a study of blood T cells in healthy people across ages. Turning to the study itself: Capture via template switching afforded approximately one barcoded beta molecule per two T cells. Findings of the study overall: Unsorted PBMC input precluded a conclusive naive versus antigen-experienced comparison. No one knew whether donors had CMV, which possibly confounded expanded clonotype changes. Per million T cells, TCR beta diversity dropped about linearly as age rose.

Then a second PCR, running roughly 7 to 11 cycles, was carried out with a sample-barcoded 5' primer and a J-beta primer mix. TCRdb redid the calling of the 5' RACE reads with MiXCR, one entry per CDR3 protein. Of about 1.8 million distinct CDR3 sequences in the sample, about 50% are singletons; the top ten hold roughly 2.1%. About this clonotype itself: Antigen specificity is unknown.

The CDR3 spans 16 residues. V was trimmed by 3 bases and J by 1 base, leaving 13 bases between them. The germline CDR1 and CDR2 sequences are DFQATT and SNEGSKA (reference sequence). The source is a woman aged 40 to 50 in good health. Sequences were obtained from blood. V and J are TRBV20-1 and TRBJ1-6; D gene ambiguous. The CDR3 DNA reads as TGCAGTGCTAGGGGCGCGGCAAGTTCCTATAATTCACCCCTCCACTTT. Its translation: CSARGAASSYNSPLHF.